This entry concerns a single T cell receptor beta chain. Its antigen is still unknown. The primer mix had 60 Vbeta and 13 Jbeta primers. Method: immunoSEQ multiplex PCR; TCRdb's copy keeps in-frame clones and lacks some. The sample includes some 150,000 clones, around four fifths of them seen just once. The CDR3 is 13 amino acids. From germline, CDR1 is SGHNT and CDR2 YYREEE (reference sequence). V was clipped by 4 bases and J by 6 bases, with 10 bases between them. This sample stems from a study of cytomegalovirus exposure and HLA in healthy donors. For the study at large: There were 75 million to 95 million unique TCRs (from HLA-typed donors) in an early data release.

Study-wide points: HLA alleles showed associations with about 17,000 TCR beta sequences in a later analysis, at a 0.05 false discovery rate.

The rearrangement joins TRBV5-4 to TRBJ1-4; TRBD1 might be the D (5 bases). The sample was PBMCs. The clonotype originates from a woman aged 45-65 years in good health and CMV-seronegative. The CDR3 coding sequence is TGTGCCAGCAGCCTACCGACAGATGAAAAACTGTTTTTT. Its protein product is CASSLPTDEKLFF.